This T cell receptor (beta chain) was found in a study of T cells in Graves' hyperthyroidism and ophthalmopathy. PBMCs were obtained from approximately 9.2 ml fresh peripheral blood. This CDR3 has 14 amino acids. Trimming shortened V by 0 bases and J by 8 bases, and 14 bases separated the two germline ends. Looked up from germline, CDR1 is SGHRS and CDR2 is YFSETQ. Researchers amplified the TCR beta CDR3 regions from RNA transcripts. HTBI primers were used for first-round RT-PCR of the TCR CDR3. Using its own MiXCR run on the multiplex PCR reads, TCRdb lists one record per CDR3 protein. Of under 600,000 distinct CDR3 sequences in the sample, approximately 16% were seen once. This clonotype was picked up many times.

This receptor was obtained from a woman aged 35 to 49 with Graves' ophthalmopathy. The V and J genes are TRBV5-1 and TRBJ1-2; D is unresolved. The sample comprised blood. The CDR3 DNA reads as TGCGCCAGCAGCTTGGACAGTGTCGAGAGAGGCTACACCTTC. Residues: CASSLDSVERGYTF.